This T cell receptor beta chain stems from a study of cytomegalovirus exposure and HLA in healthy donors. Study-level background: Of around 400 genotyped donors, about 81% grouped in the Caucasian-associated ancestry cluster.

Study-level points and caveats: The investigators catalogued about 170 TCR beta chains as cytomegalovirus-associated.

This clone appeared once. As yet, its antigen is unknown. It was with 60 Vbeta and 13 Jbeta primers that the PCR ran. The assay was immunoSEQ multiplex PCR, and TCRdb's table has in-frame clones only and misses some. The table shows some 150,000 clones, with roughly four fifths occurring only once. V lost 3 bases and J lost 0, with 12 bases in between. Germline values: CDR1 SGHAT, CDR2 FQNNGV. The CDR3 runs to 15 residues. The TCR sequence derives from a woman aged 40 to 50 in good health and CMV-seronegative. The rearrangement joins TRBV11-2 to TRBJ2-7; D possibly corresponds to TRBD2 (6 bases). Sequences were obtained from PBMCs. The CDR3 coding sequence is TGTGCCAGCAGCTTCTCCGCTAGCGTCTCCTACGAGCAGTACTTC. Protein sequence: CASSFSASVSYEQYF.